Below, one T cell receptor beta chain is given with its context. Antigen: not known. TCRdb analysed the 5' RACE reads with MiXCR anew, one entry per CDR3 protein. The table shows about 170,000 distinct CDR3 sequences, with 13% occurring only once. These data are taken from a study of T-cell memory formation after mild COVID-19. The study's findings and limits: What remained unconfirmed was the SARS-CoV-2 specificity of second-wave clones peaking on day 37. Memory cells collected pre-infection included some clones that later responded, suggesting cross-reactive memory joined.

The V and J ends lost 2 bases and 0 bases respectively, with 5 bases between them. This CDR3 contains 14 residues. From germline, CDR1 is SEHNR and CDR2 FQNEAQ (reference sequence). The J gene is TRBJ1-5, the V gene TRBV7-9; D is ambiguous. This sequence was found in a man younger than 35 who had mild COVID-19 (a few samples of this study predate the infection). Cell type and time point are not known. Sequencing was done on a sample of PBMCs or a T cell subset sorted from them (not recorded which). CDR3 in amino acids: CASSLSISNQPQHF. The CDR3 DNA sequence: TGTGCCAGCAGCTTATCTATTAGCAATCAGCCCCAGCATTTT.